Listed here are 20 T cell receptor beta chains from one sample, sequenced in a study of CD8 T cells in Susac syndrome. Random hexamers were used to reverse transcribe the RNA input (about 0.5 to 1 ug). TCRdb independently ran MiXCR on the immunoSEQ multiplex PCR reads; one entry per CDR3 protein. This sample has approximately 160,000 distinct CDR3 sequences; around 94% occur once, and the top ten carry about 0.1%. Material for sequencing was CD4+ T cells from PBMCs. The receptor source for this set is a human donor with multiple sclerosis.

The chain carries TRBV29-1 and TRBJ1-1; tentatively, D is TRBD1 (5 bases). Germline loops: CDR1 SQVTM, CDR2 ANQGSEA. Deletions cut 7 bases from V and 3 bases from J, with 21 bases between. This CDR3 is 15 amino acids long. CDR3 DNA sequence: TGCAGCGCTAAGGTCGGGGCCGCTAGGGACACTGAAGCTTTCTTT. Translation: CSAKVGAARDTEAFF. The whole variable domain, filled in from reference TRBV29-1 and TRBJ1-1, reads SAVISQKPSRDICQRGTSLTIQCQVDSQVTMMFWYRQQPGQSLTLIATANQGSEATYESGFVIDKFPISRPNLTFSTLTVSNMSPEDSSIYLCSAKVGAARDTEAFFGQGTRLTVV.

This chain connects TRBV15 to TRBJ2-7; 10 bases line up with TRBD1. The trim removed 2 bases at V and 5 bases at J, leaving 18 bases unmatched. There are 19 residues in the CDR3. Germline V gene sequence: CDR1 LNHNV, CDR2 YYDKDF (reference sequence). The CDR3, as DNA: TGTGCCACCAGCAGACGAAAATGGACAGGGGGACAGCTTGTACACGAGCAGTACTTC. Its translation is CATSRRKWTGGQLVHEQYF.

The V and J genes are TRBV12-3 or TRBV12-4 and TRBJ1-1, with D hard to call. The CDR3 length is 14 residues. The ends were cut back, 7 bases at V and 10 bases at J, with 22 bases in the middle. CDR3 region: CASTPLRTALAAFF. The DNA for the CDR3 is TGTGCCAGCACCCCACTGAGGACGGCGCTCGCAGCTTTCTTT.

The chain carries TRBV7-9 and TRBJ2-4, with D possibly TRBD1 on 6 matching bases. Trimming removed 5 bases at V and 0 bases at J, with 23 bases between. The CDR3 runs 19 residues. CDR1 is SEHNR and CDR2 is FQNEAQ in the germline V gene (reference sequence). The CDR3 sequence is CASSEPRMGARPAKNIQYF. CDR3 nucleotides: TGTGCCAGCAGCGAGCCCCGGATGGGGGCACGGCCAGCCAAAAACATTCAGTACTTC. The full variable domain, with the rest looked up from reference TRBV7-9 and TRBJ2-4, is DTGVSQNPRHKITKRGQNVTFRCDPISEHNRLYWYRQTLGQGPEFLTYFQNEAQLEKSRLLSDRFSAERPKGSFSTLEIQRTEQGDSAMYLCASSEPRMGARPAKNIQYFGAGTRLSVL.

This chain joins TRBV27 and TRBJ1-1, with D uncertain. The germline V gene encodes CDR1 MNHEY and CDR2 SMNVEV (reference sequence). The CDR3 contains 13 residues. V was pared by 6 bases and J by 2 bases, with 10 bases between. In DNA form, the CDR3 reads TGTGCCAGCAGGGACGGACCTAACACTGAAGCTTTCTTT. It is translated as CASRDGPNTEAFF.

V usage is TRBV20-1 and J usage is TRBJ1-1, with D possibly TRBD1 on 5 matching bases. V lost 6 bases, J lost 0 bases, and 17 bases lay in between. The CDR3 consists of 15 residues. Germline CDR1 DFQATT, CDR2 SNEGSKA (reference sequence). CDR3 coding DNA: TGCAGTGCCCTACCGGGGCAGGGCGTGAACACTGAAGCTTTCTTT. This codes for CSALPGQGVNTEAFF.

This clonotype was seen once. The V and J genes are TRBV6-2 or TRBV6-3 and TRBJ1-1; TRBD1 is a possible D gene (5 bases). CDR1 is MNHEY, CDR2 SVGEGT, per germline. This CDR3 contains 14 residues. V was clipped by 7 bases and J by 2 bases, with 14 bases between them. The CDR3 nucleotides are TGTGCCAGCACTGGGAGAGGGACCAACACTGAAGCTTTCTTT. Its protein is CASTGRGTNTEAFF.

CDR3 in DNA: TGTGCCAGCAGTTCCTGGGGCACCGCTAACACCGGGGAGCTGTTTTTT. The encoded protein is CASSSWGTANTGELFF. The V and J genes are TRBV27 and TRBJ2-2, with D possibly matching TRBD1 (5 bases). Per the germline V gene, CDR1 is MNHEY and CDR2 is SMNVEV (reference sequence). CDR3 length equals 16 residues. V shed 4 bases and J shed 2 bases, with 14 bases lying between them.

The gene calls are TRBV9 and TRBJ2-2; no clear D gene. The CDR3 has 15 amino acids. V lost 0 bases to trimming and J lost 0 bases, with 6 bases between them. Per the germline V gene, CDR1 is SGDLS and CDR2 is YYNGEE. The CDR3 here is CASSVVGTNTGELFF. CDR3 bases: TGTGCCAGCAGCGTAGTTGGGACGAACACCGGGGAGCTGTTTTTT.

This clonotype occurred once. The chain combines TRBV5-1 with TRBJ2-2; the match to TRBD1 covers 8 bases. V gave up 2 bases and J gave up 4 bases; unmatched junction bases: 10. Germline V lookup: CDR1 SGHRS, CDR2 YFSETQ. The CDR3 length is 17 residues. CDR3 DNA sequence: TGCGCCAGCAGCTTAACGACCTCCGGGACAGGCACCGGGGAGCTGTTTTTT. Translation gives CASSLTTSGTGTGELFF.

The chain carries TRBV30 and TRBJ1-1, with TRBD1 as a possible D gene (5 bases). V lost 2 bases and J lost 0, with 13 bases in between. Germline CDR1 and CDR2: GTSNPN and SVGIG (reference sequence). The CDR3 loop spans 15 amino acids. The CDR3 DNA follows: TGTGCCTGGAGTAGGGGTAGGAGCATGAACACTGAAGCTTTCTTT. Residues: CAWSRGRSMNTEAFF.

This chain joins TRBV18 and TRBJ1-5; no clear D. With 2 bases removed from V and 5 bases from J, the gap between germline ends came to 7 bases. Germline V gene lookup returns CDR1 KGHSH and CDR2 LQKENI. This CDR3 region has 13 residues. In DNA, the CDR3 is TGTGCCAGCTCACCAGAGGGAGATCAGCCCCAGCATTTT. This encodes CASSPEGDQPQHF.

This chain links TRBV6-5 with TRBJ2-2; no firm D call. The CDR3 is made up of 12 amino acids. CDR1 and CDR2 (germline): MNHEY, SVGAGI. Trimming removed 2 bases at V and 7 bases at J, with 5 bases between. CDR3 residues: CASSYVGGELFF. CDR3 DNA sequence: TGTGCCAGCAGTTACGTTGGCGGGGAGCTGTTTTTT.

This clonotype appeared a single time. The CDR3 here is CSARDRAGAGETQYF. As DNA, the CDR3 is TGCAGTGCTAGAGATCGGGCGGGAGCAGGAGAGACCCAGTACTTC. The chain uses TRBV20-1 and TRBJ2-5; 7 nucleotides align to TRBD2. J gave up 4 bases and V 0 bases, and 8 bases lay outside the gene matches. The CDR3 is 15 residues long. Germline lookup yields CDR1 DFQATT and CDR2 SNEGSKA (reference sequence).

The V call is TRBV19, the J call TRBJ1-5, with TRBD1 matching over 8 bases. The germline V gene encodes CDR1 LNHDA and CDR2 SQIVND (reference sequence). V trimming: 9 bases; J trimming: 5 bases; junction bases outside the gene matches: 3. This CDR3 is 12 amino acids long. The CDR3 DNA is TGTGCCAGCCTGACAGGGGATCAGCCCCAGCATTTT. Its protein product is CASLTGDQPQHF.

The gene calls are TRBV7-2 and TRBJ1-4; D is uncertain. V lost 2 bases and J lost 0, with 10 bases in between. The CDR3 length is 16 residues. Germline V gene sequence: CDR1 SGHTA, CDR2 FQGNSA. CDR3: CASSLKRKATNEKLFF. CDR3 nucleotides: TGTGCCAGCAGCTTAAAACGAAAGGCAACTAATGAAAAACTGTTTTTT.

The rearrangement joins TRBV6-2 or TRBV6-3 to TRBJ2-2; tentatively, D is TRBD1 (5 bases). Germline CDR1 MNHEY, CDR2 SVGEGT. The CDR3 is 12 residues long. V was pared by 10 bases and J by 1 base, with 7 bases between. For the CDR3, the DNA is TGTGCCACCCAGGGGAACACCGGGGAGCTGTTTTTT. This gives the protein CATQGNTGELFF.

The chain has TRBV20-1 and TRBJ2-2; D may be TRBD1 (5 bases). Looked up from germline, CDR1 is DFQATT and CDR2 is SNEGSKA (reference sequence). The CDR3 totals 15 residues. The ends were cut back, 6 bases at V and 4 bases at J, with 18 bases in the middle. The CDR3 DNA follows: TGCAGTGCACTCCGGCAGGGCGTTAGCACCGGGGAGCTGTTTTTT. Protein sequence: CSALRQGVSTGELFF.

The chain combines TRBV29-1 with TRBJ1-5; a possible D gene is TRBD1 (6 bases). Germline V gene sequence: CDR1 SQVTM, CDR2 ANQGSEA. V lost 4 bases to trimming and J lost 3 bases, with 7 bases between them. The CDR3 runs to 12 residues. The CDR3 loop reads CSVAGANQPQHF. The CDR3 coding sequence is TGCAGCGTTGCAGGGGCCAATCAGCCCCAGCATTTT.

J is TRBJ2-3 and V is TRBV6-1; maybe TRBD2 (6 bases). CDR1 MNHNS and CDR2 SASEGT come from the germline V gene. The V end was cut by 6 bases, the J end by 1 base, with 11 bases between. The CDR3 is 14 residues long. The chain's CDR3 is CASRTSLGTDTQYF. The CDR3 DNA sequence: TGTGCCAGCAGAACTAGCTTGGGCACAGATACGCAGTATTTT.